The sample holds many counts of the clone carrying this T cell receptor beta chain. The data originate from a study of early T cells in non-severe SARS-CoV-2 infection. cDNA molecules, individually, were tagged with unique molecular identifiers. Using its own MiXCR run on the 5' RACE reads, TCRdb lists one record per CDR3 protein. In the table there are about 50,000 distinct CDR3 sequences, about 15% of which are singletons. This CDR3 is 13 amino acids long. Trimming cost V 6 bases and J 1 base, with 12 bases left between them. Germline CDR1 is DFQATT and CDR2 is SNEGSKA (reference sequence). Specimen: whole blood, collected at baseline. The chain joins TRBV20-1 to TRBJ1-1; D might be TRBD1 (5 bases). The sequence derives from an adult who was a healthcare worker with PCR-confirmed SARS-CoV-2 infection or an uninfected control (not recorded which). The CDR3 loop reads CSAGVWSNTEAFF. CDR3 DNA sequence: TGCAGTGCGGGGGTCTGGTCGAACACTGAAGCTTTCTTT.